This is a list of T cell receptor beta chains from one sample in a study of human T cells and chemical hapten exposure. Each CDR3 protein is one row after TCRdb ran MiXCR on the RACE reads. The table records about 100,000 distinct CDR3 sequences, around 10% of them present only once. This material consisted of whole blood, taken in connection with sensitization to the hapten diphenylcyclopropenone (DPC). These receptors were taken from a middle-aged woman with alopecia areata. Some clones in this sample may be carry-over from other donors' samples. CDR3s include the opening cysteine and the closing phenylalanine or tryptophan. Fields, in order: CDR3 protein, V gene, J gene.

CDR3 protein: CASRENSNQPQHF
V gene: TRBV10-2
J gene: TRBJ1-5

CDR3 protein: CSVGPGTGLYEQYF
V gene: TRBV29-1
J gene: TRBJ2-7

CDR3 protein: CASSITVTDTQYF
V gene: TRBV4-1
J gene: TRBJ2-3

CDR3 protein: CASSSGLPNTEAFF
V gene: TRBV5-4
J gene: TRBJ1-1

CDR3 protein: CASSAGQDEKLFF
V gene: TRBV13
J gene: TRBJ1-4

CDR3 protein: CSVSPGTGLGETQYF
V gene: TRBV29-1
J gene: TRBJ2-5

CDR3 protein: CASSIPSRGGETQYF
V gene: TRBV19
J gene: TRBJ2-5

CDR3 protein: CASSLLKVKEAFF
V gene: TRBV28
J gene: TRBJ1-1

CDR3 protein: CASSFGGSVNEQFF
V gene: TRBV12-3/TRBV12-4
J gene: TRBJ2-1

CDR3 protein: CASSSTGQGGNTIYF
V gene: TRBV6-6
J gene: TRBJ1-3

CDR3 protein: CASGYPGGPGELFF
V gene: TRBV2
J gene: TRBJ2-2

CDR3 protein: CASSVGTEPNQPQHF
V gene: TRBV9
J gene: TRBJ1-5

CDR3 protein: CASSPNLLAGGSYNEQFF
V gene: TRBV3-1
J gene: TRBJ2-1

CDR3 protein: CSVEDPRTGGYEQYF
V gene: TRBV29-1
J gene: TRBJ2-7

CDR3 protein: CASSQAKGGPSGNTIYF
V gene: TRBV4-1
J gene: TRBJ1-3

CDR3 protein: CATSRLTGGSYEQYF
V gene: TRBV15
J gene: TRBJ2-7

CDR3 protein: CASSLDHGRSDEQYF
V gene: TRBV11-2
J gene: TRBJ2-7

CDR3 protein: CASSLAAGNAPEAFF
V gene: TRBV5-5
J gene: TRBJ1-1

CDR3 protein: CSARDYDRGNEQFF
V gene: TRBV20-1
J gene: TRBJ2-1

CDR3 protein: CASSLGPATYGYTF
V gene: TRBV12-3/TRBV12-4
J gene: TRBJ1-2

CDR3 protein: CASSVDGDEQYF
V gene: TRBV9
J gene: TRBJ2-7

CDR3 protein: CASSIISAGASLSF
V gene: TRBV27
J gene: TRBJ2-1

CDR3 protein: CASSLRGSEKETQYF
V gene: TRBV7-3
J gene: TRBJ2-5

CDR3 protein: CAWNAGGNQPQHF
V gene: TRBV30
J gene: TRBJ1-5

CDR3 protein: CAIAPDRNTDTQYF
V gene: TRBV10-3
J gene: TRBJ2-3

CDR3 protein: CASSWGLLPAEAFF
V gene: TRBV3-1
J gene: TRBJ1-1

CDR3 protein: CAISESSYNEQFF
V gene: TRBV10-3
J gene: TRBJ2-1

CDR3 protein: CAGSPEGIINSPLHF
V gene: TRBV11-2
J gene: TRBJ1-6

CDR3 protein: CASSLTAGGKETQYF
V gene: TRBV28
J gene: TRBJ2-5

CDR3 protein: CASRQDSNQPQHF
V gene: TRBV6-2/TRBV6-3
J gene: TRBJ1-5

CDR3 protein: CASSSLMNTGELFF
V gene: TRBV12-3/TRBV12-4
J gene: TRBJ2-2

CDR3 protein: CSAVNPGQGGWTEAFF
V gene: TRBV20-1
J gene: TRBJ1-1

CDR3 protein: CSVEAGDRASYEQYF
V gene: TRBV29-1
J gene: TRBJ2-7

CDR3 protein: CSTKVYILNEYQETQYF
V gene: TRBV29-1
J gene: TRBJ2-5

CDR3 protein: CSVEVPDRQGNEQFF
V gene: TRBV29-1
J gene: TRBJ2-1

CDR3 protein: CASRPTGRTGELFF
V gene: TRBV12-3/TRBV12-4
J gene: TRBJ2-2

CDR3 protein: CAISDPSQGDTEAFF
V gene: TRBV10-3
J gene: TRBJ1-1

CDR3 protein: CASRKTRTGGTGELFF
V gene: TRBV7-2
J gene: TRBJ2-2

CDR3 protein: CASSLIVGETQYF
V gene: TRBV7-6
J gene: TRBJ2-5

CDR3 protein: CASSQVTGGADQPQHF
V gene: TRBV4-1
J gene: TRBJ1-5

CDR3 protein: CASTRAGPSYNEQFF
V gene: TRBV19
J gene: TRBJ2-1

CDR3 protein: CASSFDDTQYF
V gene: TRBV28
J gene: TRBJ2-3

CDR3 protein: CASSPGPQGARDTQYF
V gene: TRBV3-1
J gene: TRBJ2-3

CDR3 protein: CSALRGSSTDTQYF
V gene: TRBV20-1
J gene: TRBJ2-3

CDR3 protein: CSGVGETEAFF
V gene: TRBV29-1
J gene: TRBJ1-1

CDR3 protein: CASNLPPGGGGTEAFF
V gene: TRBV28
J gene: TRBJ1-1

CDR3 protein: CSARITLAGWEQYF
V gene: TRBV20-1
J gene: TRBJ2-7

CDR3 protein: CASSRSGSDQPQHF
V gene: TRBV6-2/TRBV6-3
J gene: TRBJ1-5

CDR3 protein: CASSRMGQGTDTQYF
V gene: TRBV11-2
J gene: TRBJ2-3

CDR3 protein: CASSFAGGGARGGYTF
V gene: TRBV7-2
J gene: TRBJ1-2

CDR3 protein: CASSIVARSGNEQFF
V gene: TRBV19
J gene: TRBJ2-1

CDR3 protein: CASSLRGQRPTDTQYF
V gene: TRBV7-8
J gene: TRBJ2-3

CDR3 protein: CASSFGRDGNSPLHF
V gene: TRBV27
J gene: TRBJ1-6